This record covers a single T cell receptor beta chain. Assay used: immunoSEQ multiplex PCR; TCRdb lists only in-frame clones, some missing. The repertoire holds around 140,000 clones, with 93% as singletons. The CDR3 sequence is 15 residues long. Trimming at V came to 0 bases and at J to 3 bases, leaving 6 bases not matched to a gene. Per germline, CDR1 SGHRS and CDR2 YFSETQ. The data are from a study of control samples from healthy donors and cancer patients. The sequencing sample was made of blood. This sequence was found in a young man in good health. J is TRBJ2-7 and V is TRBV5-1, with 7 nucleotides matching TRBD1. The CDR3 here is CASSLDGTAYYEQYF. CDR3 coding DNA: TGCGCCAGCAGCTTGGACGGGACAGCTTACTACGAGCAGTACTTC.